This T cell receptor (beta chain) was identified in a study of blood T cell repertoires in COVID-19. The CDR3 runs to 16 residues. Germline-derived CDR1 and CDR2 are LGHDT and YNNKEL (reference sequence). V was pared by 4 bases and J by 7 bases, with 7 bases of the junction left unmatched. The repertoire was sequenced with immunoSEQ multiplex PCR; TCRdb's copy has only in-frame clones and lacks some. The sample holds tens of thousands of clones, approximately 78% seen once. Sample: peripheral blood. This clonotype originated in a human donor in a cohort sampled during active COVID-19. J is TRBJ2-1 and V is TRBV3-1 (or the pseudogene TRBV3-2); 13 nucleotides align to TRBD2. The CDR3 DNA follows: TGTGCCAGCAGCCGGACTAGCGGGGGCGATCCAAATGAGCAGTTCTTC. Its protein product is CASSRTSGGDPNEQFF.